This passage covers 32 T cell receptor beta chains from one sample sequenced in a study of identical twins (dated by TCRdb to 2016 to 2018). Receptors were amplified or captured by 5' RACE. Sequenced using an Illumina HiSeq 2000. Through fastp at Q25 and MiXCR, TCRdb rebuilt clones from the public reads, retaining in-frame beta chains. Duplicate CDR3 protein sequences are folded into a single record with the most common DNA and genes. The sample profile shows a few hundred thousand distinct CDR3 sequences; roughly an eighth of them were found once. Around 7.2% of the sample lies in the top ten. The sample also formed part of further work on yellow fever vaccine responses in identical twins.

The sequencing sample was made of CD8+ T cells sorted from blood. The receptors stem from a woman aged 18 to 35 in good health.

V usage is TRBV28 and J usage is TRBJ1-1; 8 bases map to TRBD1. V lost 5 bases, J lost 3 bases, and 8 bases stayed unmatched. CDR1 is MDHEN, CDR2 SYDVKM, per germline. This CDR3 spans 15 amino acids. CDR3 nucleotide sequence: TGTGCCAGCAGTGGGCGGACAGGGACGGACACTGAAGCTTTCTTT. Translating it yields CASSGRTGTDTEAFF. Full variable domain (missing parts from reference TRBV28 and TRBJ1-1): DVKVTQSSRYLVKRTGEKVFLECVQDMDHENMFWYRQDPGLGLRLIYFSYDVKMKEKGDIPEGYSVSREKKERFSLILESASTNQTSMYLCASSGRTGTDTEAFFGQGTRLTVV.

The chain employs TRBV28 and TRBJ1-1, with 8 bases that match TRBD1. The CDR3 has 15 amino acids. The V gene end was trimmed by 6 bases and the J gene end by 5 bases; junction bases not matched to a gene: 11. From germline, CDR1 is MDHEN and CDR2 SYDVKM. The CDR3 DNA is TGTGCCAGCAGCTCACCACAGCAGGGGGCAACTGAAGCTTTCTTT. Translation: CASSSPQQGATEAFF.

This clonotype turned up a few times. The V gene is TRBV7-9, the J gene TRBJ2-1, with D possibly TRBD2 on 5 matching bases. The CDR3 consists of 12 residues. Trimming took off 5 bases at V and 9 bases at J, with 11 bases between the two ends. Looked up from germline, CDR1 is SEHNR and CDR2 is FQNEAQ (reference sequence). The CDR3 sequence is CASSPGSVEQFF. The CDR3 region has the DNA TGTGCCAGCAGCCCGGGGAGCGTTGAGCAGTTCTTC. The full variable domain, its missing parts supplied by reference TRBV7-9 and TRBJ2-1, is DTGVSQNPRHKITKRGQNVTFRCDPISEHNRLYWYRQTLGQGPEFLTYFQNEAQLEKSRLLSDRFSAERPKGSFSTLEIQRTEQGDSAMYLCASSPGSVEQFFGPGTRLTVL.

This clonotype was seen repeatedly, ten times or more. The gene calls are TRBV7-8 and TRBJ2-5; D may be TRBD1 (6 bases). Trimming took 4 bases from V and 1 from J, leaving 10 bases between them. The CDR3 contains 14 residues. Germline CDR1 and CDR2: SGHVS and FQNEAQ. The CDR3 is CASSYGTSQETQYF. The CDR3 coding sequence is TGTGCCAGCAGCTACGGGACATCCCAAGAGACCCAGTACTTC.

This clonotype has ten or more counts. This chain connects TRBV15 to TRBJ2-1; D not certain. The CDR3 spans 14 residues. Trimming took 0 bases from V and 8 from J, leaving 11 bases between them. Per the germline V gene, CDR1 is LNHNV and CDR2 is YYDKDF (reference sequence). The CDR3 nucleotides read TGTGCCACCAGCAGAGAAGGCGGTGGGGATGAGCAGTTCTTC. Its protein product is CATSREGGGDEQFF.

Only a few counts were recorded for this clonotype. The chain combines TRBV29-1 with TRBJ2-7; tentatively, D is TRBD1 or TRBD2 (5 bases each). Trimming removed 3 bases at V and 3 bases at J, with 9 bases between. CDR3 length equals 12 residues. CDR1 and CDR2 from the germline V gene are SQVTM and ANQGSEA. This CDR3 reads CSVDEGSYEQYF. In DNA, the CDR3 is TGCAGCGTTGACGAGGGGAGCTACGAGCAGTACTTC.

This clonotype was seen at least ten times. This chain uses TRBV7-8 with TRBJ2-5; 8 nucleotides agree with TRBD2. From germline, CDR1 is SGHVS and CDR2 FQNEAQ. This CDR3 is built from 15 residues. V was pared by 5 bases and J by 4 bases, with 9 bases of the junction left unmatched. CDR3 sequence reads: CASSPPGLGGETQYF. DNA of the CDR3: TGTGCCAGCAGCCCGCCGGGACTAGGAGGAGAGACCCAGTACTTC.

Only a few counts were recorded for this clonotype. The J gene is TRBJ1-5, the V gene TRBV6-5; D ambiguous. This CDR3 has 13 residues. The germline gives CDR1 MNHEY, CDR2 SVGAGI. V was clipped by 0 bases and J by 6 bases, with 6 bases between them. CDR3 amino acids: CASSYSESQPQHF. In DNA form, the CDR3 reads TGTGCCAGCAGTTACTCGGAGTCTCAGCCCCAGCATTTT.

This clonotype turned up a few times. This chain uses TRBV5-1 with TRBJ2-7; D is possibly TRBD1 or TRBD2 (6 bases each). V was cut by 3 bases and J by 4 bases, with 17 bases left in between. Germline CDR1 is SGHRS and CDR2 is YFSETQ. The CDR3 has 15 residues. CDR3 in amino acids: CASSSLGGGQYEQYF. CDR3 in DNA: TGCGCCAGCAGCTCCCTGGGGGGAGGACAGTACGAGCAGTACTTC.

This clonotype has a handful of counts. The V gene is TRBV29-1, the J gene TRBJ2-1; the D is unclear. Trimming left V 6 bases short and J 7 bases short, with 7 bases between. The germline gives CDR1 SQVTM, CDR2 ANQGSEA. This CDR3 has 10 amino acids. The CDR3: CSVLKNEQFF. As DNA, the CDR3 is TGCAGCGTATTAAAGAATGAGCAGTTCTTC.

In DNA form, the CDR3 reads TGTGCCAGCAGCTCCCGGCCACACCGGGACCAAGTAGGCCCAAGCTCCTACGAGCAGTACTTC. It yields the protein CASSSRPHRDQVGPSSYEQYF. The chain combines TRBV5-6 with TRBJ2-7, with D perhaps assigned TRBD1 or TRBD2 (5 bases each). Germline V gene data show CDR1 as SGHDT and CDR2 as YYEEEE. V dropped 3 bases and J dropped 0 bases, with 31 bases sitting between them. This CDR3 is 21 amino acids long.

Worth noting for this clonotype: The junction departs from germline at one end; a sequencing error may be responsible. The V gene is TRBV5-5, the J gene TRBJ2-5, with 8 bases lining up with TRBD1. The length of the CDR3 is 13 residues. CDR1 SGHKS and CDR2 YYEKEE come from the germline V gene (reference sequence). CDR3 residues: CACSPDRGETQYF. CDR3 nucleotide sequence: TGTGCCTGCAGTCCCGACAGGGGAGAGACCCAGTACTTC. Based on the CDR3 plus reference TRBV5-5 and TRBJ2-5, the full variable domain is DAGVTQSPTHLIKTRGQQVTLRCSPISGHKSVSWYQQVLGQGPQFIFQYYEKEERGRGNFPDRFSARQFPNYSSELNVNALLLGDSALYLCACSPDRGETQYFGPGTRLLVL.

V usage is TRBV12-5 and J usage is TRBJ2-1; the D is unclear. CDR1 and CDR2 from the germline V gene are LGHNT and FRNRAP. The CDR3 contains 13 residues. Trimming pared 4 bases from V and 9 bases from J, leaving 13 bases between. CDR3 in DNA: TGTGCTAGTGGTTCCACCTCATGGGGTGAGCAGTTCTTC. Translating gives CASGSTSWGEQFF.

In its sample, this clonotype was seen a few times. DNA of the CDR3: TGTGCCAGCAGCCAAGGGGGCACAGTAACAACTAATGAAAAACTGTTTTTT. This gives the protein CASSQGGTVTTNEKLFF. This chain joins TRBV4-2 and TRBJ1-4, with D perhaps matching TRBD1 (5 bases). With 1 base removed from V and 0 bases from J, the gap between germline ends came to 12 bases. CDR3 length: 17 residues. Germline V gene lookup returns CDR1 LGHNA and CDR2 YNFKEQ.

This clonotype was seen only a few times. This chain links TRBV12-3 or TRBV12-4 with TRBJ1-4, with no clear D. The V and J ends lost 5 bases and 3 bases respectively, with 7 bases between them. CDR3 size: 13 residues. CDR3 residues: CASSPPANEKLFF. CDR3 coding DNA: TGTGCCAGCAGTCCGCCCGCTAATGAAAAACTGTTTTTT.

V usage is TRBV28 and J usage is TRBJ2-5; 7 bases match TRBD1. Germline CDR1 and CDR2: MDHEN and SYDVKM. This CDR3 region has 19 residues. The trim removed 4 bases at V and 2 bases at J, leaving 19 bases unmatched. The CDR3 sequence is CASSSTGQDAIPLQETQYF. DNA for the CDR3: TGTGCCAGCAGTTCAACAGGACAGGACGCCATCCCCCTTCAAGAGACCCAGTACTTC.

This clonotype was detected a few times. The CDR3 loop is CASSQGSGRQVGTQYF. CDR3 nucleotide sequence: TGTGCCAGCAGCCAAGGGTCTGGACGCCAAGTTGGGACCCAGTACTTC. This chain uses TRBV3-1 with TRBJ2-5; D not resolved. There are 16 residues in the CDR3. Germline CDR1 and CDR2: LGHDT and YNNKEL (reference sequence). V was pared by 1 base and J by 7 bases, with 19 bases between.

A few counts support this clonotype. Because the CDR3's place on the DNA is in doubt, the DNA is left out and the CDR3 is given as listed by TCRdb. CDR3 sequence reads: CASSQYFGWTPAGQTNEQFF. This sequence joins TRBV12-3 or TRBV12-4 and TRBJ2-1; TRBD2 reflects the table's D call only, with no check against the DNA. The CDR3 has 20 residues if both end residues are counted.

This chain connects TRBV7-9 to TRBJ1-2; 10 nucleotides agree with TRBD1. V trimming: 5 bases; J trimming: 5 bases; junction bases outside the gene matches: 5. The germline gives CDR1 SEHNR, CDR2 FQNEAQ (reference sequence). This CDR3 is 14 amino acids long. The CDR3 DNA reads TGTGCCAGCAGCCTAAGGGACAGGGGATATGGCTACACCTTC. The encoded protein is CASSLRDRGYGYTF.

The rearrangement links TRBV10-3 to TRBJ2-5; 7 bases map to TRBD2. The germline gives CDR1 ENHRY, CDR2 SYGVKD. J was trimmed by 5 bases and V by 0 bases; bases with no gene match: 9. The CDR3 is 16 residues long. CDR3 bases: TGTGCCATCAGTGAGTCGGACCGGGACTACTCTGAGACCCAGTACTTC. It translates to CAISESDRDYSETQYF.

This clonotype occurred many times. V usage is TRBV3-1 and J usage is TRBJ2-5; 10 positions match TRBD2. Germline assignment: CDR1 LGHDT and CDR2 YNNKEL (reference sequence). The V gene end was trimmed by 1 base and the J gene end by 2 bases; junction bases not matched to a gene: 4. The length of the CDR3 is 16 residues. CDR3 residues: CASSQGTSGSQETQYF. Written as DNA, the CDR3 is TGTGCCAGCAGCCAAGGGACTAGCGGAAGTCAAGAGACCCAGTACTTC.

The table lists this clonotype with a count of one. This rearrangement joins TRBV2 to TRBJ2-3, with TRBD2 identical over 7 bases. CDR1 and CDR2 (germline): SNHLY, FYNNEI. The junction had 10 bases not matched to a gene; V was cut back by 7 bases and J by 3 bases. The CDR3 spans 15 residues. The CDR3 nucleotides are TGTGCCAGCATTGGAGGGAGGGTCGGGACAGATACGCAGTATTTT. Its protein product is CASIGGRVGTDTQYF.

The chain couples TRBV20-1 to TRBJ2-3, with D perhaps TRBD2 (6 bases). The germline V and J ends were trimmed by 0 bases and 10 bases, with 17 bases remaining between them. CDR3 length: 14 residues. Germline V gene lookup returns CDR1 DFQATT and CDR2 SNEGSKA (reference sequence). CDR3 amino acids: CSARDGGSREAQYF. The CDR3 bases are TGCAGTGCTAGAGATGGGGGGAGTCGTGAGGCGCAGTATTTT.

The table lists this clonotype with a few counts. This sequence joins TRBV7-8 and TRBJ2-7, with TRBD2 matching over 10 bases. Germline V lookup: CDR1 SGHVS, CDR2 FQNEAQ. The CDR3 is 15 amino acids. V trimming: 1 base; J trimming: 7 bases; junction bases outside the gene matches: 7. As DNA, the CDR3 is TGTGCCAGCAGCTTAGAGCTAGCGGGAGAGGGTGAGCAGTACTTC. Amino acid sequence: CASSLELAGEGEQYF.

The chain uses TRBV2 and TRBJ2-1, with 7 bases that match TRBD1. Per the germline V gene, CDR1 is SNHLY and CDR2 is FYNNEI. This CDR3 has 14 residues. The trim removed 3 bases at V and 7 bases at J, leaving 6 bases unmatched. CDR3 sequence (DNA): TGTGCCAGCAGTGAGCAGGGGGTTGGGAATGAGCAGTTCTTC. Translated: CASSEQGVGNEQFF.

V and J are TRBV28 and TRBJ2-1; 7 bases are a match to TRBD2. V shed 0 bases, J shed 5 bases, and the junction held 7 bases outside the gene matches. The CDR3 has 16 residues. CDR1 is MDHEN and CDR2 is SYDVKM in the germline V gene. This CDR3 reads CASSLWRVGGDNEQFF. For the CDR3, the DNA is TGTGCCAGCAGTTTATGGAGGGTGGGGGGGGACAATGAGCAGTTCTTC.

This clonotype was counted a few times. The chain links TRBV11-2 to TRBJ1-2; unclear D gene. The CDR3 loop spans 17 amino acids. With 1 base removed from V and 5 bases from J, the gap between germline ends came to 20 bases. Germline CDR1 reads SGHAT; CDR2 reads FQNNGV. The CDR3 DNA follows: TGTGCCAGCAGCTTAGCTGAGACGGCCAGATACAGTTATGGCTACACCTTC. The encoded protein is CASSLAETARYSYGYTF.

This clonotype was counted at least ten times. The chain is built from TRBV7-8 and TRBJ2-1; D is perhaps TRBD1 (6 bases). Trimming pared 1 base from V and 4 bases from J, leaving 8 bases between. Germline assignment: CDR1 SGHVS and CDR2 FQNEAQ. This CDR3 is 14 amino acids long. CDR3 in DNA: TGTGCCAGCAGCTTAGAAGGGGGTTACAATGAGCAGTTCTTC. Amino acids: CASSLEGGYNEQFF.

This clonotype was counted many times. The chain uses TRBV5-1 and TRBJ2-2; D remains unclear. CDR3 length: 17 amino acids. Trimming stripped 3 bases from V and 0 bases from J, with 15 bases between. Germline loops: CDR1 SGHRS, CDR2 YFSETQ. The CDR3 loop reads CASSSPHDEANTGELFF. The CDR3 nucleotides read TGCGCCAGCAGCTCGCCTCATGACGAGGCGAACACCGGGGAGCTGTTTTTT.

The chain employs TRBV6-5 and TRBJ2-2; D gene ambiguous. Germline CDR1 reads MNHEY; CDR2 reads SVGAGI. The CDR3 runs to 16 residues. Trimming pared 2 bases from V and 5 bases from J, leaving 15 bases between. The CDR3 DNA reads as TGTGCCAGCAGTTACGGGATTCCCCCTCCGACCGGGGAGCTGTTTTTT. Translating gives CASSYGIPPPTGELFF.

This chain links TRBV7-8 with TRBJ2-3; weak D call: TRBD2 (6 bases). The germline CDR1 and CDR2 sequences are SGHVS and FQNEAQ. V lost 1 base to trimming and J lost 0 bases, with 20 bases between them. The CDR3 has 19 amino acids. CDR3 bases: TGTGCCAGCAGCTTAGGGAGATTTTTGTTAGCGGCGAGCACAGATACGCAGTATTTT. This codes for CASSLGRFLLAASTDTQYF.

The chain links TRBV19 to TRBJ2-7; the D gene is possibly TRBD1 (5 bases). The V end was cut by 7 bases, the J end by 3 bases, with 13 bases between. Germline CDR1 LNHDA, CDR2 SQIVND (reference sequence). The CDR3 is 13 residues long. The CDR3 protein is CASTSGHHYEQYF. In DNA, the CDR3 is TGTGCCAGTACCTCAGGACACCACTACGAGCAGTACTTC.